These 14 T cell receptor beta chains were all obtained from the same sample, sequenced in a study of blood T cell repertoires in COVID-19. Clones were read by immunoSEQ multiplex PCR, and TCRdb kept only the in-frame ones, dropping some. Of about 240,000 clones listed, 65% to 85% are singletons. The material sequenced was peripheral blood. The receptor set was obtained from a human donor in a cohort sampled during active COVID-19.

This clone has only one observation. This chain links TRBV5-6 with TRBJ1-1; tentative D call: TRBD1 (5 bases). Germline V gene lookup returns CDR1 SGHDT and CDR2 YYEEEE. Between the trimmed V and J ends, which lost 2 bases and 3 bases, there was a span of 8 bases. The CDR3 is 13 amino acids. CDR3 residues: CASSFRAYTEAFF. The DNA of the CDR3 is TGTGCCAGCAGCTTCAGGGCTTACACTGAAGCTTTCTTT.

This clone was detected only a few times. The genes are TRBV28 and TRBJ1-5, with a tentative D call TRBD1 (6 bases). V was pared by 5 bases and J by 6 bases, with 17 bases between. The CDR3 is made up of 15 amino acids. The V gene's germline CDR1 is MDHEN and CDR2 SYDVKM. The chain's CDR3 is CASSRMQGRGQPQHF. The CDR3 region has the DNA TGTGCCAGCAGTCGTATGCAGGGCAGGGGTCAGCCCCAGCATTTT.

The chain couples TRBV19 to TRBJ1-2; perhaps TRBD1 as D (5 bases). The V gene lost 1 base and the J gene lost 6 bases, with 21 bases spanning the gap. Germline V gene lookup returns CDR1 LNHDA and CDR2 SQIVND (reference sequence). The CDR3 length is 17 residues. In DNA, the CDR3 is TGTGCCAGTAGTATAGCCTCGAGTACCAGGGCTGAGGATGGCTACACCTTC. It encodes CASSIASSTRAEDGYTF.

V and J are TRBV24-1 and TRBJ2-7; 10 positions match TRBD2. V was pared by 5 bases and J by 2 bases, with 5 bases of the junction left unmatched. The CDR3 has 15 amino acids. The V gene's germline CDR1 is KGHDR and CDR2 SFDVKD. The CDR3 bases are TGTGCCACCAGTGGATGGACTAGCGGTACCTACGAGCAGTACTTC. It encodes CATSGWTSGTYEQYF.

The chain couples TRBV24-1 to TRBJ1-1; 10 bases match TRBD1. CDR3 length: 15 residues. Unmatched junction bases numbered 6, after V lost 4 bases and J lost 5 bases. Germline V gene data show CDR1 as KGHDR and CDR2 as SFDVKD. The CDR3 reads CATSDKTGGVTEAFF. CDR3 DNA: TGTGCCACCAGTGACAAGACAGGGGGCGTAACTGAAGCTTTCTTT.

This clone came up a few times. This sequence joins TRBV5-4 and TRBJ2-2; D unresolved. Germline CDR1 SGHNT, CDR2 YYREEE (reference sequence). V lost 1 base and J 3 bases, leaving 4 bases between the germline ends. The CDR3 extends over 13 amino acids. For the CDR3, the DNA is TGTGCCAGCAGCTTGCGCGACACCGGGGAGCTGTTTTTT. It yields the protein CASSLRDTGELFF.

The rearrangement links TRBV19 to TRBJ1-4, with 8 bases lining up with TRBD1. The J segment lost 4 bases and the V segment lost 6 bases, leaving 7 bases of the junction unmatched. This CDR3 contains 15 residues. The germline gives CDR1 LNHDA, CDR2 SQIVND (reference sequence). For the CDR3, the DNA is TGTGCCAGTAGAACTGGACAGGGCCGTAATGAAAAACTGTTTTTT. It is translated as CASRTGQGRNEKLFF.

The V gene is TRBV10-3, the J gene TRBJ1-3, with D perhaps matching TRBD1 (5 bases). There are 13 residues in the CDR3. V was pared by 4 bases and J by 4 bases, with 8 bases between. Germline assignment: CDR1 ENHRY and CDR2 SYGVKD. The CDR3 is CAISVGGGNTIYF. The CDR3 region has the DNA TGTGCCATCAGTGTGGGGGGAGGAAACACCATATATTTT.

The V call is TRBV5-1, the J call TRBJ2-5; a possible D gene is TRBD1 (6 bases). Between the trimmed V and J ends, which lost 2 bases and 5 bases, there was a span of 22 bases. Germline CDR1 and CDR2: SGHRS and YFSETQ. The CDR3 consists of 17 residues. The CDR3 bases are TGCGCCAGCAGCTTATGGTCCGGAGGAGTAAGGGGGGAGACCCAGTACTTC. Amino acid sequence: CASSLWSGGVRGETQYF.

This sequence joins TRBV5-4 and TRBJ2-7; 7 positions match TRBD1. This CDR3 has 14 amino acids. Trimming took 1 base from V and 2 from J; bases not matched to a gene: 3. Per the germline V gene, CDR1 is SGHNT and CDR2 is YYREEE (reference sequence). In DNA form, the CDR3 reads TGTGCCAGCAGCTTGAGGGGGCCAACCTACGAGCAGTACTTC. It translates to CASSLRGPTYEQYF.

V usage is TRBV14 and J usage is TRBJ1-3; D is undetermined. V lost 4 bases, J lost 2 bases, and 6 bases lay in between. The CDR3 runs 13 residues. From germline, CDR1 is SGHDN and CDR2 FVKESK. The CDR3 reads CASSREAGNTIYF. The CDR3, as DNA: TGTGCCAGCAGCCGGGAGGCTGGAAACACCATATATTTT.

The chain uses TRBV18 and TRBJ2-3, with D possibly TRBD1 on 6 matching bases. V shed 4 bases and J shed 1 base, with 12 bases lying between them. The CDR3 extends over 15 amino acids. Germline CDR1 is KGHSH and CDR2 is LQKENI. The CDR3 nucleotides are TGTGCCAGCTCACGACAGGACTCGCGCACAGATACGCAGTATTTT. Translated, it gives CASSRQDSRTDTQYF.

The rearrangement uses TRBV28 and TRBJ2-2; the match to TRBD2 covers 8 bases. CDR1 is MDHEN, CDR2 SYDVKM, per germline. The CDR3 contains 14 residues. V dropped 6 bases and J dropped 7; count of bases not matched to a gene: 7. CDR3 amino acids: CASSSGLGVGELFF. CDR3 DNA sequence: TGTGCCAGCAGCTCGGGACTAGGGGTCGGGGAGCTGTTTTTT.

This chain connects TRBV9 to TRBJ1-6; TRBD1 might be the D (6 bases). This CDR3 contains 15 residues. In germline, CDR1 is SGDLS, CDR2 YYNGEE. Trimming shortened V by 0 bases and J by 4 bases, and 8 bases separated the two germline ends. CDR3 DNA: TGTGCCAGCAGCGTAGAGGGGGTTTATAATTCACCCCTCCACTTT. The encoded protein is CASSVEGVYNSPLHF.